The T cell receptor (beta chain) described here comes from a study of Ad26.COV2.S vaccination and SARS-CoV-2 variants listed by TCRdb under 2021. For the study in its entirety: Donors in the vaccine arm were drawn from COV1001, a phase I-IIa trial of Ad26.COV2.S in healthy adults that was multicentre, randomized, double-blind and placebo-controlled. Dosing of Ad26.COV2.S was intramuscular, at either 5x10^10 or 1x10^11 viral particles, delivered as one shot or as two shots spaced 56 days apart. Sequencing of the TCRbeta repertoire served to evaluate the specificity and breadth of SARS-CoV-2-reactive T cell receptors following Ad26.COV2.S vaccination. A total of approximately 30 samples were included in the TCR-sequenced set, comprising roughly 19 Ad26.COV2.S vaccine recipients, 5 placebo recipients and 8 SARS-CoV-2 convalescent individuals. Trial participants were randomized into five groups of five: low-dose or high-dose Ad26.COV2.S given once or twice, or placebo on both occasions. Investigators did not know the trial group allocation while performing experiments and assessing outcomes. On the study overall, not on this receptor specifically: The study lacked the statistical power to compare responses across vaccine doses or regimens. Higher spike-specific TCR breadth was observed in Ad26.COV2.S recipients than in placebo recipients (P = 0.0014). Vaccine and placebo recipients had similar non-spike TCR breadth, a finding consistent with the vaccine containing only spike. After vaccination, substantial breadth of spike-specific CD8+ and CD4+ T cell responses was reported. The authors noted that the TCR breadth and depth analyses may have underestimated total T cell responses.

Explained via the paper, the treatment or condition label denotes: roughly 20 received Ad26.COV2.S at low or high dose, single or two shots; 5 received placebo; per-sample allocation not given. Repertoires of vaccine and placebo recipients were sequenced from samples taken on day 63 after the first injection. Cohort 1b enrolled about two dozen adults aged 18-55 years at a single site in Boston, USA, between 29 July and 7 August 2020. Ad26.COV2.S consisted of a replication-incompetent adenovirus type 26 vector by which a prefusion-stabilized SARS-CoV-2 spike protein from the original Wuhan strain was expressed. Comments on this clone: Its antigen has not been determined. No much larger clonotype is one base removed from it; base qualities were not supplied.

V is pared back by 5 bases and J by 0 bases, with 20 bases lying between the germline termini. CDR1 and CDR2 (SGHAT, FQNNGV) derive from the germline V gene. The CDR3, cysteine through phenylalanine, is 18 amino acids long. Only the CDR3 region is kept as DNA, spanning 54 bases read in frame from base 1. TCRbeta CDR3 regions were sequenced with the immunoSEQ Assay. After extraction, genomic DNA underwent amplification by bias-controlled multiplex PCR, followed by high-throughput sequencing. On the authors' methods: To quantify the absolute abundance of each unique TCRbeta CDR3 region, sequences were collapsed and filtered. T cell fraction was estimated by normalizing TCRbeta template counts to usable DNA, with usable DNA measured through amplification of reference genes found in all nucleated cells. Repertoire TCRs were annotated as SARS-CoV-2-specific by exact matching of V gene, CDR3 amino acid sequence and J gene to a known reactive TCR set. MIRA supplied the reference SARS-CoV-2 TCR set, which was filtered for enrichment in COVID-19-positive ImmuneCODE repertoires so that public or cross-reactive TCRs were removed. Drawing on the MIRA antigens, annotated TCRs were analysed further at the level of specific ORF or position within ORF. Depth was the summed frequency of annotated unique rearrangements, while breadth was defined as annotated unique rearrangements over total unique productive rearrangements. TCR breadth was compared between groups using two-sided Wilcoxon rank-sum tests. Not all clones reach the TCRdb copy of this immuneACCESS table, which keeps in-frame sequences only. Checked studies attribute under half of the gap to unresolved V genes and leave the rest unexplained. From that table come the V and J calls and clone size; the DNA was used to work out D and trimming. This sample comprises 250,000 or so clones, roughly 85% of them detected only once. Of the sample, about 2.7% falls within the top ten clones.

This TCR was recovered from a person aged 18-60 years who received the Ad26.COV2.S COVID-19 vaccine or a placebo. This specimen consisted of peripheral blood, obtained in a trial of Ad26.COV2.S vaccine versus placebo. The V and J segments used are TRBV11-2 and TRBJ2-1; TRBD2 is possibly the D segment (5 matching bases). The DNA sequence is as follows: TGTGCCAGCAGCCCCCGCCCACTAACTAGAGGCTCCTACAATGAGCAGTTCTTC. It specifies CASSPRPLTRGSYNEQFF.